The rows below give T cell receptor beta chains drawn from one sample of a study of blood T cell repertoires in COVID-19. TCRdb's copy holds only in-frame clones and misses some; the assay was immunoSEQ multiplex PCR. Of 350,000 to 500,000 clones listed, approximately 91% are singletons. The sample comprised PBMCs or T cells enriched from blood (not recorded which). Receptor source: a woman aged 18-29 years who had been exposed to COVID-19. The CDR3 runs from the conserved cysteine through the conserved F or W. Each record gives: J gene, V gene, D gene, clone size, CDR3 DNA, CDR3 protein. A D gene is named only where the DNA matches it firmly. The size field is filled for only some rows; it gives once, few, many or a size class.

J gene: TRBJ2-5
V gene: TRBV27
D gene: TRBD2
clone size: once
CDR3 DNA: TGTGCCAGCAGTAGGGGACTAGCGGGAGTGGAGACCCAGTACTTC
CDR3 protein: CASSRGLAGVETQYF

J gene: TRBJ1-4
V gene: TRBV28
D gene: .
clone size: .
CDR3 DNA: TGTGCCAGCAGTTTAGGTGTGGGTCTGGGGAGGAGGAATAATGAAAAACTGTTTTTT
CDR3 protein: CASSLGVGLGRRNNEKLFF

J gene: TRBJ2-2
V gene: TRBV5-5
D gene: TRBD2
clone size: .
CDR3 DNA: TGTGCCAGCAGCTTGGTAGCAGCGGGGTCGGACACCGGGGAGCTGTTTTTT
CDR3 protein: CASSLVAAGSDTGELFF

J gene: TRBJ1-6
V gene: TRBV18
D gene: .
clone size: .
CDR3 DNA: TGTGCCAGCTCACCACGAGGGACTCCCCTCCACTTT
CDR3 protein: CASSPRGTPLHF

J gene: TRBJ2-1
V gene: TRBV7-9
D gene: .
clone size: .
CDR3 DNA: TGTGCCAGCAGCTTAGTCCGAACAGGTGGGCTGTCCTACAATGAGCAGTTCTTC
CDR3 protein: CASSLVRTGGLSYNEQFF

J gene: TRBJ2-1
V gene: TRBV5-1
D gene: TRBD2
clone size: once
CDR3 DNA: TGCGCCAGCAGACCGGCTAGCGGGAGTCAACCCTACAATGAGCAGTTCTTC
CDR3 protein: CASRPASGSQPYNEQFF

J gene: TRBJ1-5
V gene: TRBV2
D gene: TRBD1
clone size: .
CDR3 DNA: TGTGCCAGCAGGGGCTGGACAGGAGATAGCAATCAGCCCCAGCATTTT
CDR3 protein: CASRGWTGDSNQPQHF

J gene: TRBJ1-3
V gene: TRBV6-5
D gene: TRBD1
clone size: .
CDR3 DNA: TGTGCCAGCAGTTACACTCCTACAGGGGCAGGAAACACCATATATTTT
CDR3 protein: CASSYTPTGAGNTIYF

J gene: TRBJ2-7
V gene: TRBV19
D gene: TRBD2
clone size: .
CDR3 DNA: TGTGCCAGTAGTATCGGGACTACTTCCTACGAGCAGTACTTC
CDR3 protein: CASSIGTTSYEQYF

J gene: TRBJ1-1
V gene: TRBV29-1
D gene: .
clone size: .
CDR3 DNA: TGCAGCGTTGAGGGGACACACATTGAAGCTTTCTTT
CDR3 protein: CSVEGTHIEAFF

J gene: TRBJ2-7
V gene: TRBV7-2
D gene: TRBD2
clone size: .
CDR3 DNA: TGTGCCAGCAGCTCTAGCGGGAGGGTCGACGAGCAGTACTTC
CDR3 protein: CASSSSGRVDEQYF

J gene: TRBJ1-4
V gene: TRBV4-2
D gene: TRBD1
clone size: .
CDR3 DNA: TGTGCCAGCAGCCAAAGAGGACAGGATTACACTAATGAAAAACTGTTTTTT
CDR3 protein: CASSQRGQDYTNEKLFF

J gene: TRBJ2-1
V gene: TRBV7-2
D gene: TRBD2
clone size: .
CDR3 DNA: TGTGCCAGCAGCTTACTCGGGACTAGCCGCTACAATGAGCAGTTCTTC
CDR3 protein: CASSLLGTSRYNEQFF

J gene: TRBJ2-5
V gene: TRBV9
D gene: TRBD2
clone size: .
CDR3 DNA: TGTGCCAGCAGCGTCGGGACTAGCGGAGAAGAGACCCAGTACTTC
CDR3 protein: CASSVGTSGEETQYF

J gene: TRBJ2-3
V gene: TRBV7-2
D gene: TRBD1
clone size: .
CDR3 DNA: TGTGCCAGCAGCTTGGTAGGGGGCGATCGAGGAGATACGCAGTATTTT
CDR3 protein: CASSLVGGDRGDTQYF

J gene: TRBJ2-1
V gene: TRBV10-3
D gene: .
clone size: .
CDR3 DNA: TGTGCCATCAGTGGCCCCGGCTACAATGAGCAGTTCTTC
CDR3 protein: CAISGPGYNEQFF

J gene: TRBJ2-1
V gene: TRBV7-2
D gene: .
clone size: .
CDR3 DNA: TGTGCCAGCAGCTTAGACGGGGGTGAGCAGTTCTTC
CDR3 protein: CASSLDGGEQFF

J gene: TRBJ2-1
V gene: TRBV6-5
D gene: TRBD2
clone size: .
CDR3 DNA: TGTGCCAGCAGTCCGGGAGCGGGGGATTACAATGAGCAGTTCTTC
CDR3 protein: CASSPGAGDYNEQFF

J gene: TRBJ1-5
V gene: TRBV18
D gene: .
clone size: .
CDR3 DNA: TGTGCCAGCTCTCAAGGGGTTCCCCAGCATTTT
CDR3 protein: CASSQGVPQHF

J gene: TRBJ1-1
V gene: TRBV4-3
D gene: TRBD1
clone size: .
CDR3 DNA: TGCGCCAGCAGAAGACAGGGGAGCACTGAAGCTTTCTTT
CDR3 protein: CASRRQGSTEAFF

J gene: TRBJ2-7
V gene: TRBV5-5
D gene: TRBD2
clone size: .
CDR3 DNA: TGTGCCAGCAGCCCAACTAGCGGGAGGTACGAGCAGTACTTC
CDR3 protein: CASSPTSGRYEQYF

J gene: TRBJ1-5
V gene: TRBV18
D gene: .
clone size: .
CDR3 DNA: TGTGCCAGCTCACCACAGGAGGGCAATCAGCCCCAGCATTTT
CDR3 protein: CASSPQEGNQPQHF

J gene: TRBJ1-4
V gene: TRBV5-1
D gene: .
clone size: .
CDR3 DNA: TGCGCCAGCAGCTTGACAGGGCGGGAGAATGAAAAACTGTTTTTT
CDR3 protein: CASSLTGRENEKLFF

J gene: TRBJ1-2
V gene: TRBV6-5
D gene: TRBD1
clone size: .
CDR3 DNA: TGTGCCAGCAGTTACTGGACAGGAGCCAGCTATGGCTACACCTTC
CDR3 protein: CASSYWTGASYGYTF

J gene: TRBJ2-7
V gene: TRBV28
D gene: TRBD2
clone size: .
CDR3 DNA: TGTGCCAGCAGTCCGTCCGAGGCGGGAGGGTATGAGCAGTACTTC
CDR3 protein: CASSPSEAGGYEQYF

J gene: TRBJ2-7
V gene: TRBV28
D gene: TRBD1
clone size: few
CDR3 DNA: TGTGCCAGCAGGGGAAGGGACAGGGGGCACTACGAGCAGTACTTC
CDR3 protein: CASRGRDRGHYEQYF

J gene: TRBJ2-7
V gene: TRBV5-1
D gene: TRBD1
clone size: .
CDR3 DNA: TGCGCCAGCAGCTTCTCGGGACAGGTCTACGAGCAGTACTTC
CDR3 protein: CASSFSGQVYEQYF

J gene: TRBJ1-1
V gene: TRBV7-9
D gene: TRBD1
clone size: few
CDR3 DNA: TGTGCCAGCAGCCAAGAAGCCAGGGGGTCGGCTTTCTTT
CDR3 protein: CASSQEARGSAFF

J gene: TRBJ2-7
V gene: TRBV4-1
D gene: .
clone size: .
CDR3 DNA: TGCGCCAGCAGCCAAGAGGGAGTGGGCTACGAGCAGTACTTC
CDR3 protein: CASSQEGVGYEQYF

J gene: TRBJ1-2
V gene: TRBV6-5
D gene: TRBD1
clone size: .
CDR3 DNA: TGTGCCAGCAGATCAACCGGGACAGGGAACTATGGCTACACCTTC
CDR3 protein: CASRSTGTGNYGYTF

J gene: TRBJ1-5
V gene: TRBV27
D gene: TRBD1
clone size: .
CDR3 DNA: TGTGCCAGCAGTGTGACAGGGGAGTATCAGCCCCAGCATTTT
CDR3 protein: CASSVTGEYQPQHF

J gene: TRBJ1-2
V gene: TRBV4-3
D gene: .
clone size: .
CDR3 DNA: TGCGCCAGCAGCCAAGATTTGGGGGGGACCTATGGCTACACCTTC
CDR3 protein: CASSQDLGGTYGYTF

J gene: TRBJ2-2
V gene: TRBV29-1
D gene: .
clone size: .
CDR3 DNA: TGCAGCGTTGAACAGATGAACACCGGGGAGCTGTTTTTT
CDR3 protein: CSVEQMNTGELFF

J gene: TRBJ2-3
V gene: TRBV28
D gene: TRBD1
clone size: .
CDR3 DNA: TGTGCCAGCAGTTTCCCACAGGGGACAGATACGCAGTATTTT
CDR3 protein: CASSFPQGTDTQYF

J gene: TRBJ2-7
V gene: TRBV30
D gene: .
clone size: .
CDR3 DNA: TGTGCCTGGAGTGCTACCGGGTACGAGCAGTACTTC
CDR3 protein: CAWSATGYEQYF

J gene: TRBJ1-4
V gene: TRBV7-8
D gene: .
clone size: once
CDR3 DNA: TGTGCCAGCTTTGAAATCAATCCGGGACACCTGGATGAAAAACTGTTTTTT
CDR3 protein: CASFEINPGHLDEKLFF

J gene: TRBJ2-7
V gene: TRBV7-9
D gene: TRBD2
clone size: .
CDR3 DNA: TGTGCCAGCAGCCAAATGACTAGCGGAAACTACGAGCAGTACTTC
CDR3 protein: CASSQMTSGNYEQYF

J gene: TRBJ2-2
V gene: TRBV28
D gene: TRBD1
clone size: .
CDR3 DNA: TGTGCCAGCAGTCAATCGGACAGGGGCACCGGGGAGCTGTTTTTT
CDR3 protein: CASSQSDRGTGELFF

J gene: TRBJ2-7
V gene: TRBV15
D gene: TRBD2
clone size: .
CDR3 DNA: TGTGCCACCAGCAGAGATAAAGTAGCGGGAATCTACGAGCAGTACTTC
CDR3 protein: CATSRDKVAGIYEQYF

J gene: TRBJ2-1
V gene: TRBV3-1/TRBV3-2
D gene: TRBD2
clone size: once
CDR3 DNA: TGTGCCAGCAGCCATGCCGCCGGGACTAGCGGGATAAATGAGCAGTTCTTC
CDR3 protein: CASSHAAGTSGINEQFF

J gene: TRBJ2-7
V gene: TRBV10-3
D gene: TRBD2
clone size: .
CDR3 DNA: TGTGCCACCATCCAAGCGGGAGCTAACGAGCAGTACTTC
CDR3 protein: CATIQAGANEQYF

J gene: TRBJ1-1
V gene: TRBV15
D gene: .
clone size: .
CDR3 DNA: TGTGCCACCAGCAGAGACAGGGTGTCAGACACTGAAGCTTTCTTT
CDR3 protein: CATSRDRVSDTEAFF

J gene: TRBJ2-5
V gene: TRBV29-1
D gene: TRBD2
clone size: .
CDR3 DNA: TGCAGCGTTACTAGCGGCTACGAGACCCAGTACTTC
CDR3 protein: CSVTSGYETQYF

J gene: TRBJ1-6
V gene: TRBV28
D gene: TRBD1
clone size: .
CDR3 DNA: TGTGCCAGCAGCTTCTGGGGACAGGGGGAGGTCGGGAGTTCACCCCTCCACTTT
CDR3 protein: CASSFWGQGEVGSSPLHF

J gene: TRBJ2-2
V gene: TRBV2
D gene: .
clone size: .
CDR3 DNA: TGTGCCAGCAGTGCCTCAGGGGATGGGACCGGGGAGCTGTTTTTT
CDR3 protein: CASSASGDGTGELFF

J gene: TRBJ2-5
V gene: TRBV5-1
D gene: TRBD2
clone size: .
CDR3 DNA: TGCGCCAGCACACCGAATCTAGCGGGAGGTATACAAGAGACCCAGTACTTC
CDR3 protein: CASTPNLAGGIQETQYF

J gene: TRBJ2-7
V gene: TRBV11-3
D gene: TRBD1
clone size: .
CDR3 DNA: TGTGCCAGCAGCTCCGGGACAGGACTATACGAGCAGTACTTC
CDR3 protein: CASSSGTGLYEQYF

J gene: TRBJ1-2
V gene: TRBV24-1
D gene: .
clone size: few
CDR3 DNA: TGTGCCACCAGTGATTTAAGGCAGGGTAATGGCTACACCTTC
CDR3 protein: CATSDLRQGNGYTF

J gene: TRBJ1-1
V gene: TRBV5-6
D gene: .
clone size: .
CDR3 DNA: TGTGCCAGCAGCTTGGCATCAGTTTTCGAAGCTTTCTTT
CDR3 protein: CASSLASVFEAFF

J gene: TRBJ1-2
V gene: TRBV9
D gene: .
clone size: .
CDR3 DNA: TGTGCCAGCAGCGTAGCTTATTCAGACTATGGCTACACCTTC
CDR3 protein: CASSVAYSDYGYTF

J gene: TRBJ1-6
V gene: TRBV14
D gene: .
clone size: .
CDR3 DNA: TGTGCCAGCAGCCAAGGGACAGCCTATAATTCACCCCTCCACTTT
CDR3 protein: CASSQGTAYNSPLHF

J gene: TRBJ1-4
V gene: TRBV6-5
D gene: TRBD1
clone size: .
CDR3 DNA: TGTGCCAGCAGTTACTCCAGGGGGCATGATGAAAAACTGTTTTTT
CDR3 protein: CASSYSRGHDEKLFF

J gene: TRBJ1-5
V gene: TRBV19
D gene: .
clone size: .
CDR3 DNA: TGTGCCAGTAGACTGCGGGGAGGCAATCAGCCCCAGCATTTT
CDR3 protein: CASRLRGGNQPQHF

J gene: TRBJ1-1
V gene: TRBV28
D gene: .
clone size: .
CDR3 DNA: TGTGCCAGCAGTCCCCTGGGGGTCGGGGGGAATACTGAAGCTTTCTTT
CDR3 protein: CASSPLGVGGNTEAFF

J gene: TRBJ2-5
V gene: TRBV7-2
D gene: .
clone size: .
CDR3 DNA: TGTGCCAGCAGCTTATTCAGCCAAGAGACCCAGTACTTC
CDR3 protein: CASSLFSQETQYF